This T cell receptor beta chain was sequenced in a study of shared clonotypes between healthy human individuals. About the study: Each donor's CD8 memory used one plate, CD8 naive two, each CD4 subset three.

Study outcomes and limitations: A reduction in generation probabilities was seen for non-shared clonotypes relative to those shared by all four donors.

All donors were Caucasian adults living in Nashville, Tennessee. Trimming took 4 bases from V and 3 from J; bases not matched to a gene: 11. The CDR3 covers 17 residues. Germline CDR1 is SGHDN and CDR2 is FVKESK. TCRdb's table, derived via immunoSEQ multiplex PCR, lists solely in-frame clones and lacks some. This table holds about 1 million clones, 75% to 85% found once. A remark on this clone: Its antigen is undetermined.

The chain combines TRBV14 with TRBJ2-1; 8 positions match TRBD1. Sequencing input: memory CD4+ T cells from PBMCs. Noted subset: CD45RA-negative fraction. This clonotype was sampled from a man aged 18 to 30 in good health. Some clones in this sample may be carry-over from other donors' samples. CDR3 DNA: TGTGCCAGCAGCCCACGATGGGGACAGGCTCTCTACAATGAGCAGTTCTTC. Its protein product is CASSPRWGQALYNEQFF.